This section outlines one T cell receptor beta chain sequence together with its context. The germline CDR1 and CDR2 sequences are LNHDA and SQIVND (reference sequence). This CDR3 has 14 residues. Trimming cost V 10 bases and J 6 bases; bases outside gene matches: 14. The sample comes from a study of T cell repertoires in cytomegalovirus infection. TCRdb itself ran the reads through MiXCR, one entry per CDR3 protein. In the table there are roughly 300,000 distinct CDR3 sequences, 25% of which are singletons. This rearrangement joins TRBV19 to TRBJ2-7; 8 bases agree with TRBD2. The sequenced sample consisted of PBMCs. The TCR was taken from a human donor in good health (CMV status not recorded). Some clones in this sample may be carry-over from other donors' samples. Written as DNA, the CDR3 is TGTGCCACCGCGTTCGGGACTAGACATACCGAGCAGTACTTC. Its protein product is CATAFGTRHTEQYF.